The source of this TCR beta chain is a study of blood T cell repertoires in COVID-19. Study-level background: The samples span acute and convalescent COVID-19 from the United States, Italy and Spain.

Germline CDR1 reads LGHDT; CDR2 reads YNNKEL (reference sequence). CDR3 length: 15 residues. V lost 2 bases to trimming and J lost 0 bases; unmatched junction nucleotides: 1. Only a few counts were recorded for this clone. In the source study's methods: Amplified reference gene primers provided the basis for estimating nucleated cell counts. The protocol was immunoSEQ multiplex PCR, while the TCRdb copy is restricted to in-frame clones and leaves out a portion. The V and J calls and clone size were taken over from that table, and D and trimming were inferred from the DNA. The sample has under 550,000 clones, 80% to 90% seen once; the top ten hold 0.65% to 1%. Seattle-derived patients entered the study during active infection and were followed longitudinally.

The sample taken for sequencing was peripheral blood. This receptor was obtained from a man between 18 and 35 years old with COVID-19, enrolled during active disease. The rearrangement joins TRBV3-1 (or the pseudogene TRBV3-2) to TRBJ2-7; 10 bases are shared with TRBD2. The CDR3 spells CASSQLAGASYEQYF. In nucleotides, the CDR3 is TGTGCCAGCAGCCAACTAGCGGGGGCCTCCTACGAGCAGTACTTC.